This T cell receptor (beta chain) was sequenced during a study of blood T cell repertoires in COVID-19. Assay used: immunoSEQ multiplex PCR; TCRdb lists only in-frame clones, some missing. The table includes roughly 90,000 clones, around four fifths detected once. The clonotype originates from a woman older than 75 with active or convalescent COVID-19. The sequenced sample consisted of peripheral blood.

The CDR3 protein is CASRIQGVSPYEQYF. CDR3 DNA sequence: TGTGCCAGCCGGATACAGGGTGTCTCCCCCTACGAGCAGTACTTC. The chain carries TRBV28 and TRBJ2-7; D might be TRBD1 (6 bases). This CDR3 contains 15 residues. CDR1 is MDHEN and CDR2 is SYDVKM in the germline V gene. Trimming stripped 8 bases from V and 2 bases from J, with 19 bases between.